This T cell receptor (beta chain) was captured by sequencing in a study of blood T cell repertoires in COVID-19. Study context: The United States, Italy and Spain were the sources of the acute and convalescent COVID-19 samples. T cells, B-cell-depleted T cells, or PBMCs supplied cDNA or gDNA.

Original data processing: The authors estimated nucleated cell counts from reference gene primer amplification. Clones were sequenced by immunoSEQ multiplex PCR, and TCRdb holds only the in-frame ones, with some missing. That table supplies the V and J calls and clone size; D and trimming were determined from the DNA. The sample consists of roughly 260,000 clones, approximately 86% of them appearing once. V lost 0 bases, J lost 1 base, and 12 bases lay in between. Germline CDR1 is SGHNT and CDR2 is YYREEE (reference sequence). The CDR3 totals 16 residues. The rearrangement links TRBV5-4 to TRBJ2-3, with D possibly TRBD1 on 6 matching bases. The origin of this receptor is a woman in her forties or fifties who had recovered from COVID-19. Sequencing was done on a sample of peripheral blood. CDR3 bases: TGTGCCAGCAGCTTGGACCCCAACAGGGGCACAGATACGCAGTATTTT. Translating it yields CASSLDPNRGTDTQYF.